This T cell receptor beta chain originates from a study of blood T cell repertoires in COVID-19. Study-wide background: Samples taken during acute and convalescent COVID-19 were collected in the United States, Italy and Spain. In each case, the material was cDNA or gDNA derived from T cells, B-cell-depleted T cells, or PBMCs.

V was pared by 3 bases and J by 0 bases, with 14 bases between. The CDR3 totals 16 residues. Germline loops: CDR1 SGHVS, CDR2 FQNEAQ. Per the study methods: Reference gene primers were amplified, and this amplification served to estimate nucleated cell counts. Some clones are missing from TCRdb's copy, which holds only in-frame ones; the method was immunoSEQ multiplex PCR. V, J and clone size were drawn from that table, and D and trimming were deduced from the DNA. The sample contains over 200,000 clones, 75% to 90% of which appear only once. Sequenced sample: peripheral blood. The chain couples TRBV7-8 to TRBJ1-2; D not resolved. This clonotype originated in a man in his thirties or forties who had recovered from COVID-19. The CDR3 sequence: CASSFRREESNYGYTF. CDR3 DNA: TGTGCCAGCAGCTTCCGGCGGGAGGAATCTAACTATGGCTACACCTTC.